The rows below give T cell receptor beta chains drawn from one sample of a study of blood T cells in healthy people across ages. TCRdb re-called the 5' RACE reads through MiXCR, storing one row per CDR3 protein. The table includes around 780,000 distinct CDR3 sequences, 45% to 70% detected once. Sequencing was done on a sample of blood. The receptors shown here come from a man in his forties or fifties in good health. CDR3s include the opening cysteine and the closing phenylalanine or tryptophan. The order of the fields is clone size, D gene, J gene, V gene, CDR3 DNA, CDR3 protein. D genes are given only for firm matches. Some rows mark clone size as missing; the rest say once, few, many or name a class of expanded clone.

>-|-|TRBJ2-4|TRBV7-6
TGTGCCAGCAGCTCCCGGGACTCCAATGAGCAGTACTTC
CASSSRDSNEQYF
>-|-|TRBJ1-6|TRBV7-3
TGTGCCAGCAGTCTTAACGGTCGGCAGACGAATTCACCCCTCCACTTT
CASSLNGRQTNSPLHF
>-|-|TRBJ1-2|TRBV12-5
TGTGCTAGTGGTTTGCATCGGGTGATCCCTATTACAGGGTCGGGCGACATCACCTTC
CASGLHRVIPITGSGDITF
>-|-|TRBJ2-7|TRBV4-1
TGCGCCAGCAGCCAGACTAGAAACTCCTACGAGCAGTACTTC
CASSQTRNSYEQYF
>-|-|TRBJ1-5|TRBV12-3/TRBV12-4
TGTGCCATCTCGAGGTCTGAGGGGAATCAGCCCCAGCATTTT
CAISRSEGNQPQHF
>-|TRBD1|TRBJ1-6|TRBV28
TGTGCCAGCAGTCCGGGACAGCGATCTTCACCCCTCCACTTT
CASSPGQRSSPLHF
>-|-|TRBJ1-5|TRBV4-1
TGCGCCAGCAGCCAAGAAGGGCTCGGCAATCAGCCCCAGCATTTT
CASSQEGLGNQPQHF
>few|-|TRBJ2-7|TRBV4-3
TGCGCCAGCAGCCAAGTTTCGACCCAGGCTGAGCAGTACTTC
CASSQVSTQAEQYF
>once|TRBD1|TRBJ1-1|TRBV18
TGTGCCAGCTCACCACGCGGACAGGTCGCTGAAGCTTTCTTT
CASSPRGQVAEAFF
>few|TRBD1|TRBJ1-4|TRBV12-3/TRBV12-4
TGTGCCAGCACCCGGGACAGGGTTAATGAAAAACTGTTTTTT
CASTRDRVNEKLFF
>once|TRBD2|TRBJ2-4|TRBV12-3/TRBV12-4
TGTGCCAGCAGTTTCGCGGGGGGGCTCCTAGCCAAAAACATTCAGTACTTC
CASSFAGGLLAKNIQYF
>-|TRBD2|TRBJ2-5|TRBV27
TGTGCCAGCCGTAGCGGGGGCAGTTTGTTCGGGACCCAGTACTTC
CASRSGGSLFGTQYF
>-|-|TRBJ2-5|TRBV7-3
TGTGCCAGCAGCCTCGGGGCCCAGCCCCAAGAGACCCAGTACTTC
CASSLGAQPQETQYF
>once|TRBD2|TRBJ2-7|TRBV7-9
TGTGCCAGCAGCTTAGCTAGAATCGTACTCAAGCGGGACCACTACAATGAGCAGTACTTC
CASSLARIVLKRDHYNEQYF
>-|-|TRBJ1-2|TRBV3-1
TGTGCCAGCAGCCAAGTCGGCGTGCCCTATGGCTACACCTTC
CASSQVGVPYGYTF
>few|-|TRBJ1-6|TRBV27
TGTGCCAGCACCCCGGGGGGAGGAGGGAATAATTCACCCCTCCACTTT
CASTPGGGGNNSPLHF
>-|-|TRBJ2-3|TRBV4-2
TGTGCCAGCAGCAGCACAGGGTCCAGGACTAGCACAGATACGCAGTATTTT
CASSSTGSRTSTDTQYF
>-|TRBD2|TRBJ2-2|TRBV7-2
TGTGCCAGCAGCTTATATGGCGGGAGGGCCCCCGGGGAGCTGTTTTTT
CASSLYGGRAPGELFF
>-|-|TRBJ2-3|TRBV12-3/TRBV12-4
TGTGCCAGCACGAGGGGCTTCACAGATACGCAGTATTTT
CASTRGFTDTQYF
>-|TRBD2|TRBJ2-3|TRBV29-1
TGCAGCGTAACTAGCGGGGGGAACACAGATACGCAGTATTTT
CSVTSGGNTDTQYF
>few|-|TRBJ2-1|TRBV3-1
TGTGCCAGCAGCCAAGACCCCGGGACCCCAAATGAGCAGTTCTTC
CASSQDPGTPNEQFF
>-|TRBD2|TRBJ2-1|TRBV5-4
TGTGCCAGCAGCGAGGGACTAGCGCAACCCCCGGGGCAGTTCTTC
CASSEGLAQPPGQFF
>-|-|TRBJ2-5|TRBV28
TGTGCCAGCAGGCTAATGATAGACCGGGAGACCCAGTACTTC
CASRLMIDRETQYF
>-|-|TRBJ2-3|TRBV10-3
TGTGCCATCAGTGACAACTTAGGACCAGATACGCAGTATTTT
CAISDNLGPDTQYF
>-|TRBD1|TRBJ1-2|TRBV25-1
TGTGCCAGCAGGGGGGGACAGGGAGAAACCTATGGCTACACCTTC
CASRGGQGETYGYTF
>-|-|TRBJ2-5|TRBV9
TGTGCCAGCAGCGTAGGGACTACCCAAGAGACCCAGTACTTC
CASSVGTTQETQYF
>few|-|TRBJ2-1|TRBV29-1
TGCAGCGTTGATTATGGGTCAGGGGCGTACTCCTACAATGAGCAGTTCTTC
CSVDYGSGAYSYNEQFF
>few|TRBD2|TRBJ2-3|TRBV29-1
TGCAGCGGACGGGGGGGCAGGACGCAGTATTTT
CSGRGGRTQYF
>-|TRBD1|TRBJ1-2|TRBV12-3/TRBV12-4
TGTGCCAGCAGGCCGGACAGGGATGGCTGCACCTTC
CASRPDRDGCTF
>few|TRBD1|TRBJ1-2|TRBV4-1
TGCGCCAGCAGCCAAGATCTGGGACAGGTCTTCCCTAACTATGGCTACACCTTC
CASSQDLGQVFPNYGYTF
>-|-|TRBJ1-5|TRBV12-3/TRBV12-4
TGTGCCAGCAAAGAGTATAGCAATCAGCCCCAGCATTTT
CASKEYSNQPQHF
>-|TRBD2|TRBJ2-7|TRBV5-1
TGCGCCAGCAGCTTTCAACTAGCGGGGTCCTACGAGCAGTACTTC
CASSFQLAGSYEQYF
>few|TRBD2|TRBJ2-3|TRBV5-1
TGCGCCAGCAGTCAATCCACGGGGGGAATAACAGATACGCAGTATTTT
CASSQSTGGITDTQYF
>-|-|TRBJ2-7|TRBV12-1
TGTGCCAGCAGCTTTGAACAGGGGGCCACACCCTACGAGCAGTACTTC
CASSFEQGATPYEQYF
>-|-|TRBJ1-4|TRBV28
TGTGCCCTCAGAGGTGGTGCAACTAATGAAAAACTGTTTTTT
CALRGGATNEKLFF
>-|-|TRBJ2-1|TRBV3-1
TGTGCCAGCAGCCACCACAGGGTGGACAATGAGCAGTTCTTC
CASSHHRVDNEQFF
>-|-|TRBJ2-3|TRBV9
TGTGCCAGCAGCGTAGATACCTTTAACGCAGATACGCAGTATTTT
CASSVDTFNADTQYF
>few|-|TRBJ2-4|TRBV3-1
TGTGCCAGCAGCCAAGATATAGCGGCCGGAGTCAAAAACATTCAGTACTTC
CASSQDIAAGVKNIQYF
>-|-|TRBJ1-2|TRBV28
TGTGCCAGCAGTTTTGGGCAGCCGACTCGCGGCTACACCTTC
CASSFGQPTRGYTF
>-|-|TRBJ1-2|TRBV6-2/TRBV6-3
TGTGCCAGCAGCGATGGGGGCAGAACTAACTATGGCTACACCTTC
CASSDGGRTNYGYTF
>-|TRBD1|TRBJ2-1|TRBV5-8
TGTGCCAGCAGCTTGTGGACAGGTCGCGGTGAGCAGTTCTTC
CASSLWTGRGEQFF
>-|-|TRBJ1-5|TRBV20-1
TGCAGTGCCACGGCGAGGAGGCTGGACGGGCAGTCCCAGCATTTT
CSATARRLDGQSQHF
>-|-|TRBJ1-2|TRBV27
TGTGCCAGCAGGTCGGAGGGTGGCGGCTACACCTTC
CASRSEGGGYTF
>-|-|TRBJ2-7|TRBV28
TGTGCCAGCAGTTTTACGGGGGACACCTACGAGCAGTACTTC
CASSFTGDTYEQYF
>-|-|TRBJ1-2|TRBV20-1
TGCAGTGCTAGAGATGGGAGGCAGAGCTATGGCTACACCTTC
CSARDGRQSYGYTF
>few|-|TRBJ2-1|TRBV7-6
TGTGCCAGCAGCTTAGTCTTGGGCGGCGAGCAGTTCTTC
CASSLVLGGEQFF
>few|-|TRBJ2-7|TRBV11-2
TGTGCCAGCAGCCGTTCCTGGGTCGAGCAGTACTTC
CASSRSWVEQYF
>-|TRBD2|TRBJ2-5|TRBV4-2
TGTGCCAGCAGCCAACCTACTAGCGGGAGTAGGAAGGAGACCCAGTACTTC
CASSQPTSGSRKETQYF
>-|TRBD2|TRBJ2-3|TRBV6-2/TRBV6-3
TGTGCCAGCAGCCAAAGCGGGAGCTATCAAGATACGCAGTATTTT
CASSQSGSYQDTQYF
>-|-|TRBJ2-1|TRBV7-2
TGTGCCAGCAGCCCAACACTAGGTGAGCAGTTCTTC
CASSPTLGEQFF
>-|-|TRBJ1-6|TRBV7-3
TGTGCCAGCAGCCTGGGGGCCACTAATTCACCCCTCCACTTT
CASSLGATNSPLHF
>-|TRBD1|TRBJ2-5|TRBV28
TGTGCCAGCAGTCTCCGGGACAGTAGCCTCCTTGCTAACAATGAGCAGTACTTC
CASSLRDSSLLANNEQYF
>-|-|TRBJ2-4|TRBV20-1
TGCAGTGCACCCAGGGAATTAAACATTCAGTACTTC
CSAPRELNIQYF
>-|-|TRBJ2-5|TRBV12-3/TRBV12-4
TGTGCCAGCAGCTACTCTCATCTGACCCAGTACTTC
CASSYSHLTQYF
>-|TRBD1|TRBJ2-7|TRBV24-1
TGTGCCACCAGTGACCCAGGACAGGGCGGGATCGAGCAGTACTTC
CATSDPGQGGIEQYF
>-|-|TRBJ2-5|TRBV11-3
TGTGCCAGCAGCTTAGAACGGGGACTCCAGACCCAGTACTTC
CASSLERGLQTQYF
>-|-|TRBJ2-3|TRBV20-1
TGCAGTGCTGGAGAGACGGCGGATACGCAGTATTTT
CSAGETADTQYF